This TCR beta chain was sequenced for a study of beta chain features in type 1 diabetes. Study-level points and caveats: The study notes PCR might favor shorter templates equally in patients and controls. Significant though moderate, a shortening of TCRB CDR3s appeared in all four CD4+ subsets of Type 1 diabetes patients. Patients showed naive, central memory and Treg TCRB repertoires that appeared more similar than those of healthy donors.

CDR3 size: 13 residues. V lost 4 bases and J lost 3, with 7 bases in between. Every isolated RNA sample was fully reverse transcribed, so sequencing captured expressed TCRB transcripts. The average output of naive, central memory and regulatory T cell samples was around 3.5 million reads. Method: immunoSEQ multiplex PCR; TCRdb's copy keeps in-frame clones and lacks some. This table holds a few hundred thousand clones, 13% to 15% found once. Central memory, naive, regulatory and stem cell-like memory CD4+ cells were sorted by CD45RO/CCR7/CD25/CD127/CD95/CD27. About this clone: The antigen remains undetermined.

This chain links TRBV23-1 with TRBJ1-3; D gene uncertain. TRBV23-1 is recorded as an ORF, its role being uncertain. This sequence originates from a man between 25 and 39 years old with type 1 diabetes. Material for sequencing was naive CD4+ T cells from blood. CDR3 coding DNA: TGCGCCAGCAGTCCCCAGTATGGAAACACCATATATTTT. The encoded protein is CASSPQYGNTIYF.